In this sample, the clone carrying this TCR beta chain turned up a few times. The antigen is unknown. These data originate in a study of lymphopenia after photon versus proton radiotherapy. General study points: In patients who died, overall survival fell as post-nadir TCR diversity dropped more. Post-nadir diversity loss with photons came from oligoclonal expansion, particularly CD8+ Temra cells. Relative stability marked proton patients; photon patients lost diversity and naive cells.

Repertoires were generated with immunoSEQ multiplex PCR, while TCRdb's copy carries only in-frame clones and drops some. The sample has approximately 30,000 clones; about 81% are singletons. In germline, CDR1 is SGDLS, CDR2 YYNGEE. V lost 4 bases and J 1 base, leaving 9 bases between the germline ends. CDR3 length: 15 residues. The chain employs TRBV9 and TRBJ2-6; D is uncertain. The TCR comes from a man aged 45 to 65 with gastric cancer. Sequenced here: peripheral blood, sampled from a patient treated with photon-based radiotherapy. The CDR3 DNA follows: TGTGCCAGCAGCTCCCCCCGGTCTGGGGCCAACGTCCTGACTTTC. Protein: CASSSPRSGANVLTF.